This TCR beta chain was obtained from a study of OX40 agonist ivuxolimab in advanced cancers. The CDR3 contains 12 residues. Trimming removed 5 bases from V and 7 bases from J, with 8 bases in between. CDR1 SNHLY and CDR2 FYNNEI come from the germline V gene. Produced via immunoSEQ multiplex PCR; TCRdb's table is partial and in-frame only. The table shows tens of thousands of clones, with 70% to 90% occurring only once. The rearrangement joins TRBV2 to TRBJ2-2; unclear D gene. The sample here was CD4+ or CD8+ T cells sorted from blood, taken in a trial of the OX40 agonist ivuxolimab. This TCR came from an adult with an advanced solid tumor such as melanoma, head and neck, liver or kidney cancer. CDR3 amino acids: CASSRDLGELFF. CDR3 nucleotide sequence: TGTGCCAGCAGTAGGGATCTCGGGGAGCTGTTTTTT.